Detailed here is one T cell receptor (beta chain). Methods used by the authors: Reference gene primers were amplified, and this amplification served to estimate nucleated cell counts. Assay used: immunoSEQ multiplex PCR; TCRdb lists only in-frame clones, some missing. For V, J and clone size, that table is used; D and trimming come from the DNA. The data show 140,000 to 150,000 clones, around four fifths seen once. Recovery meant two consecutive negative NP/OP PCR tests, professional clearance, or resolved symptoms. The entry originates in a study of blood T cell repertoires in COVID-19. CDR3 size: 18 residues. Germline V gene lookup returns CDR1 SGHTA and CDR2 FQGNSA. The V gene end was trimmed by 1 base and the J gene end by 0 bases; junction bases not matched to a gene: 6.

The clonotype comes from a woman aged 50 to 60 who had recovered from COVID-19. V and J are TRBV7-2 and TRBJ2-7; TRBD2 agrees at 13 bases. The sequencing input was PBMCs or T cells enriched from blood (not recorded which). Here the CDR3 reads CASSLEGTSGDSSYEQYF. Written as DNA, the CDR3 is TGTGCCAGCAGCTTAGAGGGGACTAGCGGGGACAGCTCCTACGAGCAGTACTTC.